The 23 T cell receptor beta chains listed next were all sequenced from one sample in a study of PD-1 blockade in classical Hodgkin lymphoma. The method was immunoSEQ multiplex PCR; TCRdb's version includes in-frame clones alone and lacks a portion of them. The data contain about 21,000 clones, about 72% of them seen just once; the ten biggest clones take up around 1.3%. Time point noted: cycle 4 day 1 (C4D1), after less than seven weeks of nivolumab. All trial patients relapsed after autologous stem cell transplantation. Researchers report purifying CD4+ T cells from thawed PBMCs by magnetic negative selection. The starting material was CD4+ T cells from blood, obtained before the fourth cycle of nivolumab. Receptors were obtained from a human donor with classical Hodgkin lymphoma.

The chain links TRBV6-1 to TRBJ2-1; perhaps TRBD1 as D (6 bases). The CDR3 is made up of 13 amino acids. CDR1 is MNHNS, CDR2 SASEGT, per germline. V shed 6 bases and J shed 12 bases, with 18 bases lying between them. The CDR3 reads CASSLVQGPAQFF. In nucleotides, the CDR3 is TGTGCCAGCAGCCTCGTACAGGGTCCTGCGCAGTTCTTC.

The chain has TRBV29-1 and TRBJ2-3; no clear D. Per the germline V gene, CDR1 is SQVTM and CDR2 is ANQGSEA. The ends were cut back, 5 bases at V and 4 bases at J, with 16 bases in the middle. CDR3 length: 14 residues. The CDR3 DNA is TGCAGCGTTCCGGGCCGTGGGTCGGCAGATACGCAGTATTTT. Its translation: CSVPGRGSADTQYF.

A note on this clone: A junction end diverges from the germline sequence, so it may reflect a read error. The chain carries TRBV7-7 and TRBJ2-5, with D possibly being TRBD1 (6 bases). CDR1 and CDR2 (germline): SSHAT, FNYEAQ (reference sequence). The CDR3 contains 14 residues. DNA of the CDR3: TGTGCTAGCAGCCCCAGGGGCCGGGTAGAGACCCAGTACTTC. Its protein product is CASSPRGRVETQYF.

This clone has a single count. The rearrangement links TRBV30 to TRBJ1-1; TRBD1 agrees at 12 bases. The CDR3 has 19 amino acids. V trimming: 1 base; J trimming: 0 bases; junction bases outside the gene matches: 12. Germline loops: CDR1 GTSNPN, CDR2 SVGIG (reference sequence). The CDR3 DNA follows: TGTGCCTGGAGTGGACTCCGGGACAGGGGGCTATTCATGAACACTGAAGCTTTCTTT. Protein: CAWSGLRDRGLFMNTEAFF.

This clone was observed a handful of times. Additional DNA sequences in this sample encode the identical CDR3. This CDR3 is CASSLVGYEQYF. CDR3 nucleotide sequence: TGTGCCAGCAGCTTGGTGGGGTACGAGCAGTACTTC. The J gene is TRBJ2-7, the V gene TRBV5-5; D gene uncertain. The CDR3 has 12 residues. Looked up from germline, CDR1 is SGHKS and CDR2 is YYEKEE (reference sequence). Trimming cost V 0 bases and J 4 bases, with 5 bases left between them.

This chain joins TRBV4-3 and TRBJ1-2; D uncertain. Trimming removed 0 bases at V and 2 bases at J, with 4 bases between. The CDR3 totals 13 residues. The germline V gene has CDR1 LGHNA and CDR2 YSLEER. CDR3 bases: TGCGCCAGCAGCCAAGAAGTCAACTATGGCTACACCTTC. It specifies CASSQEVNYGYTF.

The chain links TRBV11-2 to TRBJ1-1; a weak D match, TRBD1 (6 bases). The CDR3 is made up of 14 amino acids. The ends were cut back, 0 bases at V and 5 bases at J, with 10 bases in the middle. Germline lookup yields CDR1 SGHAT and CDR2 FQNNGV. The CDR3 bases are TGTGCCAGCAGCTTAGAGGGGGGCCGAACTGAAGCTTTCTTT. Translated: CASSLEGGRTEAFF.

This chain joins TRBV6-1 and TRBJ2-7; 11 nucleotides align to TRBD1. Trimming took 3 bases from V and 5 from J; bases not matched to a gene: 3. The CDR3 is 14 amino acids. CDR1 and CDR2 (germline): MNHNS, SASEGT. CDR3 region: CASSDPGQGDEQYF. Written as DNA, the CDR3 is TGTGCCAGCAGTGATCCGGGACAGGGGGACGAGCAGTACTTC.

This chain connects TRBV19 to TRBJ1-6, with D perhaps matching TRBD1 (5 bases). The V end was cut by 6 bases, the J end by 7 bases, with 16 bases between. The germline V gene encodes CDR1 LNHDA and CDR2 SQIVND (reference sequence). The CDR3 extends over 15 amino acids. CDR3 region: CASSPTATQNSPLHF. In DNA, the CDR3 is TGTGCCAGTAGCCCGACAGCCACCCAAAATTCACCCCTCCACTTT. Full variable domain (outside the CDR3, taken from reference TRBV19 and TRBJ1-6): DGGITQSPKYLFRKEGQNVTLSCEQNLNHDAMYWYRQDPGQGLRLIYYSQIVNDFQKGDIAEGYSVSREKKESFPLTVTSAQKNPTAFYLCASSPTATQNSPLHFGNGTRLTVT.

This chain links TRBV7-9 with TRBJ2-1, with a possible D match to TRBD2 (6 bases). Germline CDR1 reads SEHNR; CDR2 reads FQNEAQ (reference sequence). Trimming left V 6 bases short and J 1 base short, with 10 bases between. This CDR3 is 14 amino acids long. CDR3 sequence (DNA): TGTGCCAGCAGTCTTAGCGGTTCCTACAATGAGCAGTTCTTC. It codes for CASSLSGSYNEQFF.

The rearrangement links TRBV27 to TRBJ1-1; perhaps TRBD1 as D (6 bases). The CDR3 is 14 amino acids. Trimming took off 5 bases at V and 1 base at J, with 11 bases between the two ends. Germline V CDR1 and CDR2: MNHEY, SMNVEV (reference sequence). The CDR3 coding sequence is TGTGCCAGCAGTACTCGGACAGCGAACACTGAAGCTTTCTTT. This sequence encodes CASSTRTANTEAFF.

The chain joins TRBV4-3 to TRBJ2-2; D is perhaps TRBD1 (5 bases). CDR1 is LGHNA and CDR2 is YSLEER in the germline V gene. V lost 3 bases and J lost 3, with 8 bases in between. The CDR3 is made up of 14 amino acids. The CDR3 coding sequence is TGCGCCAGCAGCCACAGGGAACACACCGGGGAGCTGTTTTTT. This sequence encodes CASSHREHTGELFF.

The chain links TRBV5-6 to TRBJ2-7; 8 positions agree with TRBD1. The V gene end was trimmed by 2 bases and the J gene end by 0 bases; junction bases not matched to a gene: 4. The CDR3 covers 15 residues. Per germline, CDR1 SGHDT and CDR2 YYEEEE. The CDR3, as DNA: TGTGCCAGCAGCTTCTGGGACAGGAGCTCCTACGAGCAGTACTTC. Translating gives CASSFWDRSSYEQYF.

Of note for this clone: One end of the junction fails to match germline, which may point to a read error. The chain uses TRBV29-1 and TRBJ2-1; 8 bases line up with TRBD2. The CDR3 has 12 residues. CDR1 is SQVTM, CDR2 ANQGSEA, per germline. CDR3: CSVVFAGGPEIF. DNA for the CDR3: TGCAGCGTTGTCTTTGCGGGGGGCCCGGAGATCTTC.

The CDR3 is CASSLYMSFQVYGYTF. The CDR3 coding sequence is TGTGCCAGCAGCTTGTATATGAGCTTCCAAGTCTATGGCTACACCTTC. The chain has TRBV5-8 and TRBJ1-2; D gene uncertain. V lost 1 base, J lost 4 bases, and 17 bases lay in between. Looked up from germline, CDR1 is SGHTS and CDR2 is YDEGEE. The CDR3 is 16 amino acids.

The CDR3 coding sequence is TGCGCCAGCAGCCCAAAGACGGAGCGGGGGGCCAAACCGGAGACCCAGTACTTC. It yields the protein CASSPKTERGAKPETQYF. The V and J genes are TRBV4-1 and TRBJ2-5; TRBD2 matches at 9 bases. V dropped 4 bases and J dropped 5; count of bases not matched to a gene: 17. Looked up from germline, CDR1 is MGHRA and CDR2 is YSYEKL. The CDR3 is made up of 18 amino acids.

The chain uses TRBV11-2 and TRBJ2-3, with a possible D match to TRBD2 (5 bases). Germline V CDR1 and CDR2: SGHAT, FQNNGV. V dropped 5 bases and J dropped 6 bases, with 21 bases sitting between them. There are 16 residues in the CDR3. The CDR3 DNA sequence: TGTGCCAGCAGCCCAATCGCGGGTGGCCGCAGGGATACGCAGTATTTT. Translating it yields CASSPIAGGRRDTQYF.

This sequence joins TRBV6-6 and TRBJ2-5; D is uncertain. Germline V gene lookup returns CDR1 MNHNY and CDR2 SVGAGI (reference sequence). V gave up 5 bases and J gave up 3 bases, with 7 bases separating them. The CDR3 loop spans 12 amino acids. CDR3 coding DNA: TGTGCCAGCAGTGGACGAAAAGAGACCCAGTACTTC. Translated: CASSGRKETQYF.

This clone is a singleton in its sample. V is TRBV5-8 and J is TRBJ1-2; D is uncertain. Germline V gene data show CDR1 as SGHTS and CDR2 as YDEGEE. The length of the CDR3 is 15 residues. V lost 4 bases and J 5 bases, leaving 18 bases between the germline ends. CDR3 in DNA: TGTGCCAGCAGCGTACTCGGGGTAACGCTGTATGGCTACACCTTC. This encodes CASSVLGVTLYGYTF.

V gene TRBV2 combines with J gene TRBJ2-3; D ambiguous. The germline V and J ends were trimmed by 4 bases and 1 base, with 9 bases remaining between them. This CDR3 has 14 residues. Germline lookup yields CDR1 SNHLY and CDR2 FYNNEI. CDR3 protein: CASSVMGRTDTQYF. The CDR3 DNA reads as TGTGCCAGCAGTGTTATGGGCCGCACAGATACGCAGTATTTT. Full variable domain (outside the CDR3, taken from reference TRBV2 and TRBJ2-3): EPEVTQTPSHQVTQMGQEVILRCVPISNHLYFYWYRQILGQKVEFLVSFYNNEISEKSEIFDDQFSVERPDGSNFTLKIRSTKLEDSAMYFCASSVMGRTDTQYFGPGTRLTVL.

The chain links TRBV7-8 to TRBJ2-1; D remains unclear. The CDR3 sequence is 14 residues long. Germline-derived CDR1 and CDR2 are SGHVS and FQNEAQ. The V end lost 1 base, the J end lost 4 bases, and 8 bases lay between the germline ends. The CDR3: CASSLVPDYNEQFF. For the CDR3, the DNA is TGTGCCAGCAGCTTAGTACCTGATTACAATGAGCAGTTCTTC.

The CDR3 reads CASSPRTRTQYF. The CDR3 DNA sequence: TGTGCCAGCAGCCCAAGGACCAGGACCCAGTACTTC. This chain connects TRBV7-9 to TRBJ2-5; D gene uncertain. CDR1 is SEHNR, CDR2 FQNEAQ, per germline (reference sequence). Trimming left V 5 bases short and J 7 bases short, with 11 bases between. The CDR3 runs to 12 residues.

A single count supports this clone. The chain recombines TRBV5-5 with TRBJ1-4; 9 bases are a match to TRBD1. With V trimmed by 1 base and J by 9 bases, 7 bases remained unmatched. Germline CDR1 SGHKS, CDR2 YYEKEE (reference sequence). The CDR3 sequence is 15 residues long. The CDR3: CASSLIRTGAQKLFF. In DNA, the CDR3 is TGTGCCAGCAGCTTGATCAGGACAGGGGCCCAAAAACTGTTTTTT.